The sequence of this TCR beta chain was determined in a study of vaccination effects on CD4 cells after COVID-19. For this clone: Its antigen is not identified.

The germline V gene has CDR1 LGHDT and CDR2 YNNKEL (reference sequence). This CDR3 contains 12 residues. V dropped 4 bases and J dropped 7 bases, with 7 bases sitting between them. The protocol was immunoSEQ multiplex PCR, while the TCRdb copy is restricted to in-frame clones and leaves out a portion. The repertoire holds approximately 76,000 clones, around 76% seen once, with roughly 10% in the top ten. With the ViraFEST assay, the study expanded antigen-specific CD4+ T cells using viral peptide pools, then sequenced them. On roughly day 10 of culture, CD4+ T cells were separated out. Nucleocapsid antibodies were negative in the vaccine recipients, who had never had SARS-CoV-2 infection.

This clonotype was obtained from a human donor who received a COVID-19 vaccine. The source material was CD4+ T cells from PBMCs cultured with SARS-CoV-2 spike peptides, sampled before COVID-19 vaccination. V usage is TRBV3-1 (or the pseudogene TRBV3-2) and J usage is TRBJ1-4; D is unresolved. CDR3 loop: CASSLLGEKLFF. In nucleotides, the CDR3 is TGTGCCAGCAGCCTCCTTGGTGAAAAACTGTTTTTT.